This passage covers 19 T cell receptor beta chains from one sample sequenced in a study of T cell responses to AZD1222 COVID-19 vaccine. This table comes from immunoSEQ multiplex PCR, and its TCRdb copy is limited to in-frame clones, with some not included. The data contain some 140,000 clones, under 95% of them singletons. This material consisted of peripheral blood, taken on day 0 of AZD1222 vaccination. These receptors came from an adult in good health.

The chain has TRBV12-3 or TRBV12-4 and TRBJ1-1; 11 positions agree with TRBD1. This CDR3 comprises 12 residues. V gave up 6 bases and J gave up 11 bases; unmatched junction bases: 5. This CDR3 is CASSMDRGPAFF. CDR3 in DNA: TGTGCCAGCAGCATGGACAGGGGGCCGGCTTTCTTT.

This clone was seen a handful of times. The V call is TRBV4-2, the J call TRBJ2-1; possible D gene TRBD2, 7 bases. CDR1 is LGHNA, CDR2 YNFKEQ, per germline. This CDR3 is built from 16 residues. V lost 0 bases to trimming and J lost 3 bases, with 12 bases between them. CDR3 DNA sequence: TGTGCCAGCAGCCAAGATCTGAGGGGGGGCTACAATGAGCAGTTCTTC. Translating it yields CASSQDLRGGYNEQFF.

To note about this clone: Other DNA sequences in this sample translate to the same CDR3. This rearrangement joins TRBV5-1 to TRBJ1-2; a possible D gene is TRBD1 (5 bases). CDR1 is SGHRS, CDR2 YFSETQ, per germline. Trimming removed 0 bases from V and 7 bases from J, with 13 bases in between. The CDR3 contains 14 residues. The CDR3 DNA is TGCGCCAGCAGCTTGGCCGGCCAGGGCAGTGGCTACACCTTC. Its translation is CASSLAGQGSGYTF. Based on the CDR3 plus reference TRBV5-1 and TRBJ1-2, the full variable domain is KAGVTQTPRYLIKTRGQQVTLSCSPISGHRSVSWYQQTPGQGLQFLFEYFSETQRNKGNFPGRFSGRQFSNSRSEMNVSTLELGDSALYLCASSLAGQGSGYTFGSGTRLTVV.

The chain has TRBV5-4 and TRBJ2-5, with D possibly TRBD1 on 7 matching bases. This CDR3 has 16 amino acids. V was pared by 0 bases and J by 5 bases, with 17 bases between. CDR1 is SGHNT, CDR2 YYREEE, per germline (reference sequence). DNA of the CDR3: TGTGCCAGCAGCTTGGCAGAGGAGGGGGCGTACGAGACCCAGTACTTC. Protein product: CASSLAEEGAYETQYF.

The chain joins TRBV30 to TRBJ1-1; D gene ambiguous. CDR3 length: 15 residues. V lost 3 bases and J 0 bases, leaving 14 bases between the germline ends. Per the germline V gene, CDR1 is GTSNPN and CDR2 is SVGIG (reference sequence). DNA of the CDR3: TGTGCCTGGAGCCAAGGGTGGCAGATGAACACTGAAGCTTTCTTT. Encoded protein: CAWSQGWQMNTEAFF.

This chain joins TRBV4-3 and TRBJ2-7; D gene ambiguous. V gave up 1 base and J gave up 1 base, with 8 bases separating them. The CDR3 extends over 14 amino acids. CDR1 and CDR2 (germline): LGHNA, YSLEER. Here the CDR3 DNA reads TGCGCCAGCAGCCAAGGACCGAGGTCCTACGAGCAGTACTTC. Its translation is CASSQGPRSYEQYF.

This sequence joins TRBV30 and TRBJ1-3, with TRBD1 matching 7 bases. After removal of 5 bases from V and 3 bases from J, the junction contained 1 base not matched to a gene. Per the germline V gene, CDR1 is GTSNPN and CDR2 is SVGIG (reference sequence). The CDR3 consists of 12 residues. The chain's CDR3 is CAWGDSGNTIYF. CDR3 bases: TGTGCCTGGGGGGACAGTGGAAACACCATATATTTT.

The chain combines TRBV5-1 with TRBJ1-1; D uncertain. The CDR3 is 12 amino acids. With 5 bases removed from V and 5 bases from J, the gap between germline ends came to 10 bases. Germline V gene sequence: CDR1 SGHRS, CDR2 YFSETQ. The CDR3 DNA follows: TGCGCCAGCAGGTTCTTGGAGACTGAAGCTTTCTTT. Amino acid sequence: CASRFLETEAFF.

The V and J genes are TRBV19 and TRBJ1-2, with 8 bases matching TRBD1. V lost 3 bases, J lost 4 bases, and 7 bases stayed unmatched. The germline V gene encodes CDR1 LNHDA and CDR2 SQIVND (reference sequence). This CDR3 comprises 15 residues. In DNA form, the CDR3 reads TGTGCCAGTAGTATCGGAAAGGGACAGGTCTATGGCTACACCTTC. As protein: CASSIGKGQVYGYTF.

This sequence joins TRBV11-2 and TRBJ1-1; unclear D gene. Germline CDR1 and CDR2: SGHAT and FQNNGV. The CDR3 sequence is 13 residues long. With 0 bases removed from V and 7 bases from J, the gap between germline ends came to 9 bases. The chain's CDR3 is CASSLEHQVEAFF. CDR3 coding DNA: TGTGCCAGCAGCTTAGAGCACCAGGTTGAAGCTTTCTTT.

CDR3: CASSRTEDAYEQYF. In nucleotides, the CDR3 is TGTGCCAGCAGCCGGACAGAGGATGCCTACGAGCAGTACTTC. J is TRBJ2-7 and V is TRBV6-5; a possible D gene is TRBD1 (6 bases). V was pared by 6 bases and J by 2 bases, with 14 bases between. Germline CDR1 MNHEY, CDR2 SVGAGI. The CDR3 is 14 amino acids.

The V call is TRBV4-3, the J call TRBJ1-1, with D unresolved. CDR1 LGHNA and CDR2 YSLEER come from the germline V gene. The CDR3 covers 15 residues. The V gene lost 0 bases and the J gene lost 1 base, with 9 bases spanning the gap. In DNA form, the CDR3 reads TGCGCCAGCAGCCAAGATGGGCAGAAGAACACTGAAGCTTTCTTT. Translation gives CASSQDGQKNTEAFF.

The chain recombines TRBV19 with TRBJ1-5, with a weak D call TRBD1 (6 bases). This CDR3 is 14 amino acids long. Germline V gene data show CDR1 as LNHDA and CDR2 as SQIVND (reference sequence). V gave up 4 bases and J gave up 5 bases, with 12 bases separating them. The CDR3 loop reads CASSKVGGHQPQHF. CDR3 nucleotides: TGTGCCAGTAGTAAGGTGGGGGGCCATCAGCCCCAGCATTTT.

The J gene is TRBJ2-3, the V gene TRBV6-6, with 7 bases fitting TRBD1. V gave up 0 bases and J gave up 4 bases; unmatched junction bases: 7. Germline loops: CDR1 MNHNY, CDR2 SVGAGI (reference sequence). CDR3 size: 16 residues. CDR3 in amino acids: CASSYSGGDRPDTQYF. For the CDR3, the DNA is TGTGCCAGCAGTTACTCGGGTGGGGACAGACCAGATACGCAGTATTTT.

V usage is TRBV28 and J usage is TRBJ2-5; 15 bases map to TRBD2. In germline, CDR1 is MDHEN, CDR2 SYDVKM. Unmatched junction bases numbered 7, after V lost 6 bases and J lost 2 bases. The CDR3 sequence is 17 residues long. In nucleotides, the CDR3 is TGTGCCAGCAGCGGACTAGCGGGAGGGGGCCCTCAAGAGACCCAGTACTTC. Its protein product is CASSGLAGGGPQETQYF.

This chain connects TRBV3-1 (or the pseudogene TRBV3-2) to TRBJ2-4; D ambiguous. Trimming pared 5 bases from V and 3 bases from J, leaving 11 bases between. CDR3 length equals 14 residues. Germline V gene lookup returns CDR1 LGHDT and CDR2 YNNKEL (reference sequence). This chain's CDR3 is CASSALLGKNIQYF. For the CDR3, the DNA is TGTGCCAGCAGCGCCCTCCTAGGCAAAAACATTCAGTACTTC.

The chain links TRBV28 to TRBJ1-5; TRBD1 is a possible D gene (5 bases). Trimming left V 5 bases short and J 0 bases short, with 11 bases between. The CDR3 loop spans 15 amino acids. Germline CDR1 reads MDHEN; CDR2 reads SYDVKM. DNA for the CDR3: TGTGCCAGCAGTGTGGGGGGAAATAGCAATCAGCCCCAGCATTTT. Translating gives CASSVGGNSNQPQHF.

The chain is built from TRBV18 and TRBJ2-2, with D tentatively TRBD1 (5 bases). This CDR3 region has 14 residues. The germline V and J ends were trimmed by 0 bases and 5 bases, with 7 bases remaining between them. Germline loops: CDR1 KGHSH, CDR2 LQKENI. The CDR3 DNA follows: TGTGCCAGCTCACCACCGGGGCGAACCGGGGAGCTGTTTTTT. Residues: CASSPPGRTGELFF.

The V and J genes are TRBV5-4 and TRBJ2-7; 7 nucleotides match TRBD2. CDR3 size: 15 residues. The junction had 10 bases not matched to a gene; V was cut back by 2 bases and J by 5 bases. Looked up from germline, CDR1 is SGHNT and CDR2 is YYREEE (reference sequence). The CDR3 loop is CASSFGGGSGDEQYF. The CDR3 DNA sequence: TGTGCCAGCAGCTTCGGAGGCGGGAGTGGCGACGAGCAGTACTTC.